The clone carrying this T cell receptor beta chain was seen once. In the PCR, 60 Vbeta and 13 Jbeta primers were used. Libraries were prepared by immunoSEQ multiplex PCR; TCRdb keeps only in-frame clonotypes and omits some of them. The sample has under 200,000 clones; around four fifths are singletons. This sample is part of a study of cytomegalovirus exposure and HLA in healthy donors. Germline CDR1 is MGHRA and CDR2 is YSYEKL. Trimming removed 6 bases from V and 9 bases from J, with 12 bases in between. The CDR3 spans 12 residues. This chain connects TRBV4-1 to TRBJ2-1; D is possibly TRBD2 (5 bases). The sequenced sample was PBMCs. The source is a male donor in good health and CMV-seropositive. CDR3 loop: CASSQPRGEQFF. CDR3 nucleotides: TGCGCCAGCAGTCAACCCCGGGGTGAGCAGTTCTTC.